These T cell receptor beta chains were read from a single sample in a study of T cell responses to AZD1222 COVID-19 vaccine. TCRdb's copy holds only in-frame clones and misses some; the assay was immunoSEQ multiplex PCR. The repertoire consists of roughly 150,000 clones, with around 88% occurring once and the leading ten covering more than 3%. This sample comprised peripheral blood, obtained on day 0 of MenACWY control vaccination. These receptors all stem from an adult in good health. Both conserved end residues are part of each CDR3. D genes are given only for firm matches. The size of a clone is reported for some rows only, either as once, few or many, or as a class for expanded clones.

CASSLYSGNTIYF TGTGCCAGCAGCTTGTACTCTGGAAACACCATATATTTT NA TRBJ1-3 TRBV5-8 NA
CASSIRGGLQGNEQFF TGTGCCAGTAGTATCCGGGGGGGACTTCAGGGCAATGAGCAGTTCTTC TRBD2 TRBJ2-1 TRBV19 NA
CASSVPTSASYNEQFF TGTGCCAGTAGTGTCCCCACTAGCGCCTCCTACAATGAGCAGTTCTTC TRBD2 TRBJ2-1 TRBV19 NA
CASSYAQNIQYF TGTGCCAGCAGTTACGCCCAAAACATTCAGTACTTC NA TRBJ2-4 TRBV7-9 NA
CASTSINEQFF TGTGCCAGCACGAGCATCAATGAGCAGTTCTTC NA TRBJ2-1 TRBV2 NA
CASSSSGARPNEQFF TGTGCCAGCAGCTCCTCGGGGGCCCGACCCAATGAGCAGTTCTTC NA TRBJ2-1 TRBV7-2 NA
CASSTIGGAFF TGTGCCAGCAGCACCATTGGGGGAGCTTTCTTT NA TRBJ1-1 TRBV12-3/TRBV12-4 NA
CATSRDIGGSNQPQHF TGTGCCACCAGCAGAGATATAGGTGGTAGCAATCAGCCCCAGCATTTT NA TRBJ1-5 TRBV15 NA
CASSLSIGGGYEQYF TGTGCCAGCAGCTTGAGTATTGGCGGGGGCTACGAGCAGTACTTC TRBD2 TRBJ2-7 TRBV7-2 NA
CATTPEIRGGGYGYTF TGTGCCACCACGCCCGAGATCAGGGGAGGTGGCTATGGCTACACCTTC NA TRBJ1-2 TRBV15 NA
CASSPLNGEKLFF TGTGCCAGCAGCCCCCTTAATGGTGAAAAACTGTTTTTT NA TRBJ1-4 TRBV11-3 NA
CSARSSYEQYF TGCAGTGCTAGGAGTAGCTACGAGCAGTACTTC NA TRBJ2-7 TRBV20-1 NA
CASKVANTGELFF TGCGCCAGCAAAGTGGCGAACACCGGGGAGCTGTTTTTT NA TRBJ2-2 TRBV5-1 NA
CASSQEGAWEFF TGTGCCAGCAGCCAAGAAGGAGCGTGGGAGTTCTTC NA TRBJ2-1 TRBV3-1/TRBV3-2 NA
CASSRAGGYSTGELFF TGTGCCAGCAGCCGAGCGGGGGGATATTCCACCGGGGAGCTGTTTTTT TRBD2 TRBJ2-2 TRBV5-5 NA
CASSSQGGADGYTF TGTGCCAGCAGCTCCCAGGGGGGCGCAGATGGCTACACCTTC TRBD1 TRBJ1-2 TRBV6-5 few
CATHLSGNYGYTF TGTGCCACCCACCTAAGCGGCAACTATGGCTACACCTTC NA TRBJ1-2 TRBV19 once
CASSPLYEAGGLQETQYF TGTGCCAGCAGTCCCCTCTACGAAGCGGGAGGTCTCCAAGAGACCCAGTACTTC TRBD2 TRBJ2-5 TRBV28 NA
CASSKVGGGHGGYTF TGTGCCAGCAGCAAAGTGGGTGGGGGACACGGCGGCTACACCTTC NA TRBJ1-2 TRBV21-1 NA
CATLSWGEHQPQHF TGCGCCACCCTAAGTTGGGGGGAGCATCAGCCCCAGCATTTT NA TRBJ1-5 TRBV23-1 NA
CASSPAEGSGYTF TGCGCCAGCAGCCCCGCGGAGGGGTCAGGCTACACCTTC NA TRBJ1-2 TRBV4-3 NA
CAITANRGTEAFF TGTGCCATCACTGCAAACCGGGGCACTGAAGCTTTCTTT NA TRBJ1-1 TRBV10-3 NA